This T cell receptor beta chain was captured in a study of CD8 T cells in Susac syndrome. TCR beta sequences were obtained from blood CD8+ and CD4+ T cells. cDNA came from about 0.46 to 1 ug RNA primed by random hexamers. Amplification of TCR beta CDR3 by immunoSEQ multiplex PCR spanned 54 Vbeta and 13 Jbeta. TCRdb re-derived calls from the immunoSEQ multiplex PCR reads in MiXCR, one entry per CDR3 protein. In the table there are 200,000 or so distinct CDR3 sequences, about 96% of which are singletons. The V and J ends lost 5 bases and 1 base respectively, with 6 bases between them. The CDR3 sequence is 12 residues long. Germline V lookup: CDR1 GTSNPN, CDR2 SVGIG (reference sequence).

This clonotype originated in a human donor with multiple sclerosis. This rearrangement joins TRBV30 to TRBJ1-5, with D unclear. Sequencing was performed on CD4+ T cells from PBMCs. The CDR3 nucleotides read TGTGCCTGGGACACGAGCAATCAGCCCCAGCATTTT. Translating it yields CAWDTSNQPQHF.